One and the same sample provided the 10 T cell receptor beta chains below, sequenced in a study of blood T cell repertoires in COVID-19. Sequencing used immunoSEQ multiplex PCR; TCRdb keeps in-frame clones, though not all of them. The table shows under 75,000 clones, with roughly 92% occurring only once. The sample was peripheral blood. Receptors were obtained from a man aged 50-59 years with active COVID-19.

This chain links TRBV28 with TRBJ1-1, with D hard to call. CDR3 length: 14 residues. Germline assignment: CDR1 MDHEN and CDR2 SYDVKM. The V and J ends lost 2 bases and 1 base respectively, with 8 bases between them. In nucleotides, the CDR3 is TGTGCCAGCAGTTTAACAGAAAAGAACACTGAAGCTTTCTTT. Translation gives CASSLTEKNTEAFF.

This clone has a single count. For the CDR3, the DNA is TGTGCCAGCAGCCCCGGGACAGGTCCGTATGGCTACACCTTC. Protein product: CASSPGTGPYGYTF. This chain connects TRBV7-2 to TRBJ1-2; 8 bases fit TRBD1. Trimming removed 5 bases from V and 5 bases from J; junction bases left unmatched: 7. Germline CDR1 SGHTA, CDR2 FQGNSA. The CDR3 is 14 amino acids.

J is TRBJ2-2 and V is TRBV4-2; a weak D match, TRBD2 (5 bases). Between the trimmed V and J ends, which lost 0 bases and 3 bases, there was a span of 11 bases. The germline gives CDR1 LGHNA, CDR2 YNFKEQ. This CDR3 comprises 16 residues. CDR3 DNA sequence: TGTGCCAGCAGCCAAGAAGCTAGCAGTCACACCGGGGAGCTGTTTTTT. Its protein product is CASSQEASSHTGELFF.

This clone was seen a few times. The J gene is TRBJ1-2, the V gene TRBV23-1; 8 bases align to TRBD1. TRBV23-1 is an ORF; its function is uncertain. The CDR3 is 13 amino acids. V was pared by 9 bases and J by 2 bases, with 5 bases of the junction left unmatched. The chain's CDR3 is CARRDRKNYGYTF. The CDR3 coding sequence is TGCGCCAGGAGGGACAGGAAGAACTATGGCTACACCTTC.

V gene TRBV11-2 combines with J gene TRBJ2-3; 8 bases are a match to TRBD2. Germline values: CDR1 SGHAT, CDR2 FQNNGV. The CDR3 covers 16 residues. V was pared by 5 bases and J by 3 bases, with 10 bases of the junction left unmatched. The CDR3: CASSNWGRGGTDTQYF. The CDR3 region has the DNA TGTGCCAGCAGCAATTGGGGACGCGGGGGGACAGATACGCAGTATTTT.

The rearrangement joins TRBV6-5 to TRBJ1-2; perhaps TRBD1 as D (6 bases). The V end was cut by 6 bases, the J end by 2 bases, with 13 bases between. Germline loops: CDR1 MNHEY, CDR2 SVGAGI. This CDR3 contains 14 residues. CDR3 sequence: CASRRTVPNYGYTF. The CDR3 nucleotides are TGTGCCAGCAGAAGGACAGTTCCCAACTATGGCTACACCTTC.

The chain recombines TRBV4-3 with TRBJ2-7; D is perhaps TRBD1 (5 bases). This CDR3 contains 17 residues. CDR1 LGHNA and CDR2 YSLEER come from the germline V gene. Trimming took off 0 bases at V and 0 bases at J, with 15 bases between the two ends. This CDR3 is CASSQDFAGRTSYEQYF. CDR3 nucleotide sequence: TGCGCCAGCAGCCAAGATTTCGCAGGGCGAACCTCCTACGAGCAGTACTTC.

The CDR3 reads CASSNRETQYF. The CDR3 coding sequence is TGTGCCAGCAGCAACCGGGAGACCCAGTACTTC. The V gene is TRBV2, the J gene TRBJ2-5; D unclear. Germline assignment: CDR1 SNHLY and CDR2 FYNNEI. Between the trimmed V and J ends, which lost 6 bases and 5 bases, there was a span of 7 bases. This CDR3 region has 11 residues.

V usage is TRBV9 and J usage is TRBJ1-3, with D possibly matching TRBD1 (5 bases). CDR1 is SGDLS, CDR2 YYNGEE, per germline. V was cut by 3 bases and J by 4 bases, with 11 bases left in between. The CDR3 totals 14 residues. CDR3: CASSGGVIGNTIYF. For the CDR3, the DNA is TGTGCCAGCAGCGGGGGCGTCATCGGAAACACCATATATTTT. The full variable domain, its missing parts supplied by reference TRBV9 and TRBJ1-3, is DSGVTQTPKHLITATGQRVTLRCSPRSGDLSVYWYQQSLDQGLQFLIQYYNGEERAKGNILERFSAQQFPDLHSELNLSSLELGDSALYFCASSGGVIGNTIYFGEGSWLTVV.

CDR3 in DNA: TGCGCCAGCAGCCCGACAGGGGTCTATGGCTACACCTTC. Its protein is CASSPTGVYGYTF. The V gene is TRBV4-3, the J gene TRBJ1-2, with 8 nucleotides matching TRBD1. V gave up 4 bases and J gave up 4 bases; unmatched junction bases: 2. From germline, CDR1 is LGHNA and CDR2 YSLEER. The CDR3 has 13 amino acids.